The 11 T cell receptor beta chains given below trace back to one sample, sequenced in a study of blood T cell repertoires in COVID-19. The method was immunoSEQ multiplex PCR; TCRdb's version includes in-frame clones alone and lacks a portion of them. This table has under 400,000 clones, 70% to 90% appearing once. Input material: peripheral blood. All receptors come from a woman aged 30 to 39 with COVID-19, enrolled during active disease.

The chain employs TRBV11-3 and TRBJ1-1; D not certain. The germline V and J ends were trimmed by 6 bases and 4 bases, with 6 bases remaining between them. CDR1 and CDR2 (germline): SGHNT, YENEEA. The CDR3 consists of 11 residues. The CDR3 nucleotides are TGTGCCAGCAGAAGAGCCACTGAAGCTTTCTTT. Translation gives CASRRATEAFF.

The rearrangement uses TRBV5-4 and TRBJ1-1; possibly TRBD1 for D (6 bases). The CDR3 totals 14 residues. V was cut by 2 bases and J by 7 bases, with 15 bases left in between. CDR1 and CDR2 from the germline V gene are SGHNT and YYREEE (reference sequence). CDR3 residues: CASSLDLGGVEAFF. In nucleotides, the CDR3 is TGTGCCAGCAGCTTAGACCTAGGGGGGGTTGAAGCTTTCTTT.

This clone was counted only a few times. The rearrangement uses TRBV5-5 and TRBJ2-3, with D perhaps matching TRBD2 (6 bases). Germline V lookup: CDR1 SGHKS, CDR2 YYEKEE (reference sequence). The CDR3 totals 14 residues. Trimming removed 2 bases at V and 6 bases at J, with 13 bases between. CDR3 sequence: CASSFRSGLDTQYF. DNA of the CDR3: TGTGCCAGCAGCTTTCGGAGCGGGCTGGATACGCAGTATTTT.

The chain joins TRBV13 to TRBJ1-2, with D possibly being TRBD1 (6 bases). The V and J ends lost 0 bases and 6 bases respectively, with 8 bases between them. CDR1 is PRHDT, CDR2 FYEKMQ, per germline (reference sequence). This CDR3 contains 13 residues. CDR3 in amino acids: CASSLGQGNGYTF. Here the CDR3 DNA reads TGTGCCAGCAGCTTAGGTCAGGGGAATGGCTACACCTTC.

This clone was observed once. The chain joins TRBV9 to TRBJ1-3; 8 bases are shared with TRBD1. From germline, CDR1 is SGDLS and CDR2 YYNGEE. V trimming: 0 bases; J trimming: 0 bases; junction bases outside the gene matches: 8. This CDR3 has 18 amino acids. CDR3 in DNA: TGTGCCAGCAGCGTAGAGGGACAGGTTACGTACTCTGGAAACACCATATATTTT. It encodes CASSVEGQVTYSGNTIYF.

This chain joins TRBV7-9 and TRBJ2-3, with D possibly being TRBD2 (5 bases). The CDR3 covers 16 residues. CDR1 and CDR2 from the germline V gene are SEHNR and FQNEAQ (reference sequence). With 7 bases removed from V and 5 bases from J, the gap between germline ends came to 22 bases. For the CDR3, the DNA is TGTGCCAGCACCGTAGAAACTAGTCCGAGCGGAGATACGCAGTATTTT. Amino acids: CASTVETSPSGDTQYF.

The chain joins TRBV5-1 to TRBJ1-1, with 7 bases identical to TRBD1. Trimming took 4 bases from V and 1 from J; bases not matched to a gene: 10. Germline V gives CDR1 SGHRS, CDR2 YFSETQ. This CDR3 contains 16 residues. The CDR3 is CASSRGRDSSNTEAFF. CDR3 in DNA: TGCGCCAGCAGCCGGGGGCGGGACAGCTCGAACACTGAAGCTTTCTTT.

This chain links TRBV7-9 with TRBJ1-5; possible D gene TRBD1, 5 bases. In germline, CDR1 is SEHNR, CDR2 FQNEAQ (reference sequence). This CDR3 comprises 14 residues. Between the trimmed V and J ends, which lost 1 base and 5 bases, there was a span of 9 bases. The CDR3 bases are TGTGCCAGCAGCTTAGGGATAGGGGATCAGCCCCAGCATTTT. Protein product: CASSLGIGDQPQHF.

V usage is TRBV2 and J usage is TRBJ2-7; 8 bases are a match to TRBD2. Germline CDR1 is SNHLY and CDR2 is FYNNEI. The ends lost 3 bases at V and 3 bases at J; junction bases unmatched: 1. This CDR3 contains 13 residues. The CDR3 region is CASSERGVYEQYF. Written as DNA, the CDR3 is TGTGCCAGCAGTGAGCGGGGGGTCTACGAGCAGTACTTC.

This rearrangement joins TRBV9 to TRBJ2-1; 9 bases align to TRBD1. The junction had 3 bases not matched to a gene; V was cut back by 3 bases and J by 2 bases. CDR3 length equals 15 residues. The V gene's germline CDR1 is SGDLS and CDR2 YYNGEE. The CDR3 bases are TGTGCCAGCAGCGCCGGGACAGGGACCTACAATGAGCAGTTCTTC. Translated, it gives CASSAGTGTYNEQFF. Filled out from reference TRBV9 and TRBJ2-1, the complete variable domain reads DSGVTQTPKHLITATGQRVTLRCSPRSGDLSVYWYQQSLDQGLQFLIQYYNGEERAKGNILERFSAQQFPDLHSELNLSSLELGDSALYFCASSAGTGTYNEQFFGPGTRLTVL.

This clone showed up just once. The rearrangement links TRBV19 to TRBJ2-1; 7 positions agree with TRBD1. CDR1 and CDR2 (germline): LNHDA, SQIVND (reference sequence). CDR3 size: 17 residues. The junction had 9 bases not matched to a gene; V was cut back by 4 bases and J by 0 bases. In DNA form, the CDR3 reads TGTGCCAGTAGTAGAAGGGACAGAGCAAGCTCCTACAATGAGCAGTTCTTC. Its translation: CASSRRDRASSYNEQFF.